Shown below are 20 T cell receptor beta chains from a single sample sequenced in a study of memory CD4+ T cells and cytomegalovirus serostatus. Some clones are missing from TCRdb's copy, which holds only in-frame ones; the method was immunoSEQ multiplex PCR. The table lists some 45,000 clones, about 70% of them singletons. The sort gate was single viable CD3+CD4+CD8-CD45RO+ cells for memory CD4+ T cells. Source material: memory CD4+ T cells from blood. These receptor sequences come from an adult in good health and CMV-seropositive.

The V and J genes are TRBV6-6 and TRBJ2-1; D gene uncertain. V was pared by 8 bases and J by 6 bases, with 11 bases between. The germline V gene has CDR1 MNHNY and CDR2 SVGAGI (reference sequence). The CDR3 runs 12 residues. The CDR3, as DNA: TGTGCCAGCGCCCCCAGCTTCAATGAGCAGTTCTTC. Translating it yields CASAPSFNEQFF.

The CDR3 region has the DNA TGTGCCACCGCACAGGGGATTGATAATTCACCCCTCCACTTT. Encoded protein: CATAQGIDNSPLHF. This chain joins TRBV28 and TRBJ1-6; 7 bases are shared with TRBD1. Trimming took 10 bases from V and 5 from J; bases not matched to a gene: 8. CDR3 length: 14 residues. Germline CDR1 is MDHEN and CDR2 is SYDVKM. Variable domain in full (rest from reference TRBV28 and TRBJ1-6): DVKVTQSSRYLVKRTGEKVFLECVQDMDHENMFWYRQDPGLGLRLIYFSYDVKMKEKGDIPEGYSVSREKKERFSLILESASTNQTSMYLCATAQGIDNSPLHFGNGTRLTVT.

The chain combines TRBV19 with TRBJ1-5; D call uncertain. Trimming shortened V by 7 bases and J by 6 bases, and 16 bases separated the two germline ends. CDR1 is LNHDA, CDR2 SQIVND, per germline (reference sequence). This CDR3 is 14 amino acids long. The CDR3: CASKPGESSQPQHF. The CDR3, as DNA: TGTGCCAGTAAACCCGGGGAGTCTAGTCAGCCCCAGCATTTT.

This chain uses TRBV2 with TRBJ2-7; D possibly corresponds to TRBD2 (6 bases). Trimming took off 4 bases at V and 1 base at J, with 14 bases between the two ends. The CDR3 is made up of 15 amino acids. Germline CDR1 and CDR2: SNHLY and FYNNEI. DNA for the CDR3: TGTGCCAGCAGTGGGGGACTGGCCGATTCCTACGAGCAGTACTTC. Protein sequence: CASSGGLADSYEQYF.

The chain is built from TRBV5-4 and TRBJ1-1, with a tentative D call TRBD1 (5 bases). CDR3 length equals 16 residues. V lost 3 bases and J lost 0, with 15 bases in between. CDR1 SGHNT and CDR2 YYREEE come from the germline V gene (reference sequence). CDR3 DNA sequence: TGTGCCAGCAGCTCAAAAACACAGGAAATGAACACTGAAGCTTTCTTT. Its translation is CASSSKTQEMNTEAFF.

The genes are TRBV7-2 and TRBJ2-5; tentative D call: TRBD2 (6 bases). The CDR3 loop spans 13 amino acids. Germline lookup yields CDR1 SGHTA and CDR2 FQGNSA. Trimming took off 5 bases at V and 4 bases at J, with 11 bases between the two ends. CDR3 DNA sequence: TGTGCCAGCAGCCCCCTCGGGGGAGAGACCCAGTACTTC. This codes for CASSPLGGETQYF.

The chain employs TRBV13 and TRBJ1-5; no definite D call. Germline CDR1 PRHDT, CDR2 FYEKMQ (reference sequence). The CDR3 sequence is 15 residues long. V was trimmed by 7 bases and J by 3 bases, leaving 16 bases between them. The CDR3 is CASTPGFLDNQPQHF. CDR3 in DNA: TGTGCCAGCACCCCCGGGTTTTTAGACAATCAGCCCCAGCATTTT.

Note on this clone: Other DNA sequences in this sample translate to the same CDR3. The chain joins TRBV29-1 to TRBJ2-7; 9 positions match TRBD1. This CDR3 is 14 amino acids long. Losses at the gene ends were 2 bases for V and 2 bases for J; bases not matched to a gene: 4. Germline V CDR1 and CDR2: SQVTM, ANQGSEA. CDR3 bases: TGCAGCGTTGAATTGGGACAGGGAACCTACGAGCAGTACTTC. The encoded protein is CSVELGQGTYEQYF.

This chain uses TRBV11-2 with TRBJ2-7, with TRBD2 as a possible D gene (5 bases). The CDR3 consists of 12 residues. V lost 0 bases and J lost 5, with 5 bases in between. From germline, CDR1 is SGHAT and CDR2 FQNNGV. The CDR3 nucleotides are TGTGCCAGCAGCTTAGACGGGGACGAGCAGTACTTC. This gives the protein CASSLDGDEQYF.

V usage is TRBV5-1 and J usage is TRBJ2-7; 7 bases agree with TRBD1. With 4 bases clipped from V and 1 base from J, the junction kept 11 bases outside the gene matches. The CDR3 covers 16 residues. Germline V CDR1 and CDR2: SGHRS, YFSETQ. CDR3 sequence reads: CASSGGEGAISYEQYF. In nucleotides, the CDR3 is TGCGCCAGCAGCGGCGGCGAGGGGGCCATTTCCTACGAGCAGTACTTC.

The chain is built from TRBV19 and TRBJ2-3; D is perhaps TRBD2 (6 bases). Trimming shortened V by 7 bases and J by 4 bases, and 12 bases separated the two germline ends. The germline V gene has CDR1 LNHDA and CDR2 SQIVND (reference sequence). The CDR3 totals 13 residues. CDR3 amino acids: CASNTGASDTQYF. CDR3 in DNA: TGTGCCAGTAACACGGGAGCTTCAGATACGCAGTATTTT.

For the CDR3, the DNA is TGTGCCAGCAGTTTCCGCAGTTCCACAGAGACCCAGTACTTC. Protein sequence: CASSFRSSTETQYF. The gene calls are TRBV27 and TRBJ2-5; D is unclear. Germline CDR1 and CDR2: MNHEY and SMNVEV (reference sequence). Between the trimmed V and J ends, which lost 3 bases and 4 bases, there was a span of 12 bases. CDR3 size: 14 residues.

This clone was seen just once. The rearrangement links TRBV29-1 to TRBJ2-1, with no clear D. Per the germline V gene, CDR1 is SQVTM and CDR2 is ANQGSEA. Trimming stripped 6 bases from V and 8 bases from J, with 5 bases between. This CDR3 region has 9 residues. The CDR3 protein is CSVSDEQFF. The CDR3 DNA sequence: TGCAGCGTCAGCGATGAGCAGTTCTTC.

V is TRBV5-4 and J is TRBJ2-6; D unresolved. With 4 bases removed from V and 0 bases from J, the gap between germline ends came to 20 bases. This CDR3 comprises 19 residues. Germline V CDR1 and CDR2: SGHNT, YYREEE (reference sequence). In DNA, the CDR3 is TGTGCCAGCAGCCCCCCCTTAGCCAGGTTAAGCTCTGGGGCCAACGTCCTGACTTTC. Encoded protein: CASSPPLARLSSGANVLTF.

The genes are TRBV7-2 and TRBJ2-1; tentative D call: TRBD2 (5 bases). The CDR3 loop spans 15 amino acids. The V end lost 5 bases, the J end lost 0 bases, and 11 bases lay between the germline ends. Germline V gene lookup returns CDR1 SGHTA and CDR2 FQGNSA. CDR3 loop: CASSPERDSYNEQFF. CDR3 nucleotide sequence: TGTGCCAGCAGCCCTGAACGGGACTCCTACAATGAGCAGTTCTTC.

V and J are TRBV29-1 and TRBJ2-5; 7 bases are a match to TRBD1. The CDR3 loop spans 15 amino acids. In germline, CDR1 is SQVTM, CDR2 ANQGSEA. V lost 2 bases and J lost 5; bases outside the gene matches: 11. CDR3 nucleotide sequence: TGCAGCGTTGAAAAGGGTTCCAGGGGGATCGAGACCCAGTACTTC. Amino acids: CSVEKGSRGIETQYF.

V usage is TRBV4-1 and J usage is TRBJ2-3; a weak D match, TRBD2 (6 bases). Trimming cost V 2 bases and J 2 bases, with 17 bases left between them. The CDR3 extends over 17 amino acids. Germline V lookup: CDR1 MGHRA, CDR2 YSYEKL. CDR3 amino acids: CASSQQPGLQDTDTQYF. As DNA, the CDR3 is TGCGCCAGCAGCCAACAGCCGGGACTCCAGGACACAGATACGCAGTATTTT.

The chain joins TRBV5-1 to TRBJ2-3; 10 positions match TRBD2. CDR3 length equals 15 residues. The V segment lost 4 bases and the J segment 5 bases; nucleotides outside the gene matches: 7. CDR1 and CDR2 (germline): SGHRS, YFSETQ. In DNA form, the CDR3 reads TGCGCCAGCAGCCTTGGACTAGCGGTGGGAGATACGCAGTATTTT. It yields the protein CASSLGLAVGDTQYF.

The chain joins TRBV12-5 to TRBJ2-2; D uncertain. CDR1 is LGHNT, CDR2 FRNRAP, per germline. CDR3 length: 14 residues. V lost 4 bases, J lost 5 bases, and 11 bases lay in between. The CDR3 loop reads CASGSGQPTGELFF. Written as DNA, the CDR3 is TGTGCTAGTGGTTCTGGTCAGCCAACCGGGGAGCTGTTTTTT.

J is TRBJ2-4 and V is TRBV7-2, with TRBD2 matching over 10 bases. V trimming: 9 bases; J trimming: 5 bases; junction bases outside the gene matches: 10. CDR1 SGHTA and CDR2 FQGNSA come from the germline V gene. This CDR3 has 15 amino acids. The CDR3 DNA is TGTGCCAGTTCAGTAGCGGGGGGAAAGGAAAACATTCAGTACTTC. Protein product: CASSVAGGKENIQYF.